The 26 T cell receptor beta chains reported below all come from one sample, sequenced in a study of T cell changes during pregnancy in multiple sclerosis. Assay: immunoSEQ multiplex PCR; the TCRdb copy retains only in-frame clones and omits some. The sample lists around 100,000 clones; 92% were seen once. The specimen comprised peripheral blood, sampled after pregnancy. Receptor source: a female donor with multiple sclerosis, enrolled in a pregnancy study.

This chain connects TRBV2 to TRBJ1-5; D not resolved. The CDR3 has 15 amino acids. Germline lookup yields CDR1 SNHLY and CDR2 FYNNEI. V dropped 5 bases and J dropped 1 base, with 12 bases sitting between them. The CDR3 DNA reads TGTGCCAGCAGTCCTAGGAGGGTAAGCAATCAGCCCCAGCATTTT. Amino acids: CASSPRRVSNQPQHF.

CDR3 bases: TGTGCCAGTAGCGTAGGGGGCTTCGGCAATCAGCCCCAGCATTTT. It translates to CASSVGGFGNQPQHF. This rearrangement joins TRBV19 to TRBJ1-5; 7 bases match TRBD1. The CDR3 loop spans 15 amino acids. J lost 2 bases, V lost 6 bases, and 7 bases had no gene match. Germline assignment: CDR1 LNHDA and CDR2 SQIVND (reference sequence).

This clone is a singleton in its sample. This chain links TRBV10-3 with TRBJ2-1; TRBD2 aligns across 9 bases. This CDR3 is 14 amino acids long. The trim removed 7 bases at V and 0 bases at J, leaving 1 base unmatched. In germline, CDR1 is ENHRY, CDR2 SYGVKD. The CDR3 sequence: CAITSGASYNEQFF. As DNA, the CDR3 is TGTGCCATCACTAGCGGGGCCTCCTACAATGAGCAGTTCTTC.

The chain carries TRBV18 and TRBJ2-7, with 11 bases that match TRBD2. Germline-derived CDR1 and CDR2 are KGHSH and LQKENI. The CDR3 sequence is 17 residues long. Trimming took 4 bases from V and 2 from J; bases not matched to a gene: 10. CDR3 protein: CASSLYALAGGPYEQYF. CDR3 DNA sequence: TGTGCCAGCTCACTATACGCCCTAGCGGGGGGTCCCTACGAGCAGTACTTC.

The rearrangement links TRBV6-1 to TRBJ2-7; TRBD1 might be the D (6 bases). Germline lookup yields CDR1 MNHNS and CDR2 SASEGT. CDR3 length: 14 residues. V lost 4 bases, J lost 3 bases, and 13 bases lay in between. The DNA for the CDR3 is TGTGCCAGCAGTGTACAGACAGGCTACTACGAGCAGTACTTC. Translated: CASSVQTGYYEQYF.

This chain links TRBV4-3 with TRBJ2-1, with 8 bases matching TRBD2. The J segment lost 9 bases and the V segment lost 4 bases, leaving 8 bases of the junction unmatched. From germline, CDR1 is LGHNA and CDR2 YSLEER. The CDR3 has 14 amino acids. CDR3 residues: CASSLSGGAPEQFF. The CDR3 nucleotides read TGCGCCAGCAGCCTTTCGGGGGGGGCCCCTGAGCAGTTCTTC.

This chain connects TRBV5-1 to TRBJ2-1, with D possibly TRBD1 on 6 matching bases. CDR1 and CDR2 (germline): SGHRS, YFSETQ. The length of the CDR3 is 14 residues. The V and J ends lost 3 bases and 6 bases respectively, with 13 bases between them. CDR3 sequence: CASSYQVGGNEQFF. The CDR3 DNA sequence: TGCGCCAGCAGCTACCAAGTAGGGGGCAATGAGCAGTTCTTC.

J is TRBJ1-1 and V is TRBV2; D perhaps matches TRBD1 (5 bases). V shed 5 bases and J shed 3 bases, with 10 bases lying between them. CDR3 length: 13 amino acids. Germline assignment: CDR1 SNHLY and CDR2 FYNNEI. The CDR3 loop is CASSQSGDTEAFF. The CDR3 coding sequence is TGTGCCAGCAGTCAGTCGGGGGACACTGAAGCTTTCTTT.

This sequence joins TRBV7-9 and TRBJ2-7; TRBD2 matches at 8 bases. V gave up 0 bases and J gave up 2 bases; unmatched junction bases: 6. The CDR3 loop spans 16 amino acids. Germline V gene lookup returns CDR1 SEHNR and CDR2 FQNEAQ (reference sequence). The CDR3 sequence: CASSLARASGPYEQYF. The CDR3 DNA follows: TGTGCCAGCAGCTTAGCTAGGGCTAGCGGGCCCTACGAGCAGTACTTC.

The CDR3 sequence: CASRNTGAPGFNQPQHF. For the CDR3, the DNA is TGTGCCAGCAGAAATACAGGGGCTCCGGGATTTAATCAGCCCCAGCATTTT. The chain recombines TRBV6-4 with TRBJ1-5; 7 positions agree with TRBD1. CDR1 and CDR2 from the germline V gene are MRHNA and SNTAGT. The CDR3 contains 17 residues. V was pared by 6 bases and J by 4 bases, with 15 bases of the junction left unmatched.

The chain joins TRBV30 to TRBJ1-2, with D uncertain. The length of the CDR3 is 12 residues. The V gene lost 1 base and the J gene lost 3 bases, with 6 bases spanning the gap. The germline V gene has CDR1 GTSNPN and CDR2 SVGIG (reference sequence). In nucleotides, the CDR3 is TGTGCCTGGAGTGGGCAGGACTATGGCTACACCTTC. It codes for CAWSGQDYGYTF.

This clone has only a few counts. The rearrangement links TRBV5-1 to TRBJ1-6; D gene ambiguous. The germline V gene has CDR1 SGHRS and CDR2 YFSETQ. The CDR3 loop spans 15 amino acids. V was clipped by 4 bases and J by 5 bases, with 13 bases between them. The CDR3 reads CASSPTPADNSPLHF. CDR3 nucleotides: TGCGCCAGCAGCCCGACCCCTGCGGATAATTCACCCCTCCACTTT.

The CDR3 nucleotides read TGTGCCTGGGGACAGGGGGCCATATACGAGCAGTACTTC. It specifies CAWGQGAIYEQYF. The chain has TRBV30 and TRBJ2-7, with 11 nucleotides matching TRBD1. Germline CDR1 GTSNPN, CDR2 SVGIG (reference sequence). The CDR3 sequence is 13 residues long. V trimming: 5 bases; J trimming: 4 bases; junction bases outside the gene matches: 4.

The chain links TRBV4-1 to TRBJ2-2; 7 nucleotides line up with TRBD1. Germline CDR1 and CDR2: MGHRA and YSYEKL. CDR3 length: 16 amino acids. Trimming at V came to 3 bases and at J to 3 bases, leaving 7 bases not matched to a gene. The CDR3: CASSHPKGAYTGELFF. The CDR3 DNA reads as TGCGCCAGCAGCCATCCTAAGGGGGCTTACACCGGGGAGCTGTTTTTT.

The rearrangement joins TRBV5-1 to TRBJ2-7, with TRBD1 matching over 9 bases. The CDR3 extends over 15 amino acids. With 4 bases clipped from V and 3 bases from J, the junction kept 8 bases outside the gene matches. Germline-derived CDR1 and CDR2 are SGHRS and YFSETQ. CDR3 coding DNA: TGCGCCAGCAGCCCGGACAGGGGAAGGGGCTACGAGCAGTACTTC. Translated, it gives CASSPDRGRGYEQYF.

The CDR3 bases are TGTGCCAGCTCCTCACGGGAGGGAGGGTCTGATAGCAATCAGCCCCAGCATTTT. Translated, it gives CASSSREGGSDSNQPQHF. The V gene is TRBV18, the J gene TRBJ1-5; D call uncertain. The CDR3 extends over 18 amino acids. Trimming shortened V by 6 bases and J by 0 bases, and 21 bases separated the two germline ends. The germline gives CDR1 KGHSH, CDR2 LQKENI.

J is TRBJ2-7 and V is TRBV4-3; possibly TRBD1 for D (5 bases). V was clipped by 2 bases and J by 2 bases, with 10 bases between them. This CDR3 is 14 amino acids long. The V gene's germline CDR1 is LGHNA and CDR2 YSLEER. The CDR3 is CASSQFKTAYEQYF. CDR3 nucleotide sequence: TGCGCCAGCAGCCAATTTAAGACAGCCTACGAGCAGTACTTC.

The chain recombines TRBV5-6 with TRBJ1-1, with D possibly TRBD1 on 5 matching bases. The CDR3 is made up of 17 amino acids. Looked up from germline, CDR1 is SGHDT and CDR2 is YYEEEE. The germline V and J ends were trimmed by 0 bases and 3 bases, with 18 bases remaining between them. The chain's CDR3 is CASSLGPGSFWDTEAFF. In DNA form, the CDR3 reads TGTGCCAGCAGCTTGGGTCCAGGGTCCTTTTGGGACACTGAAGCTTTCTTT.

This sequence joins TRBV6-5 and TRBJ1-1; D might be TRBD1 (6 bases). The length of the CDR3 is 14 residues. Deletions cut 2 bases from V and 6 bases from J, with 13 bases between. Looked up from germline, CDR1 is MNHEY and CDR2 is SVGAGI. CDR3 sequence reads: CASSYGGEGAEAFF. CDR3 DNA sequence: TGTGCCAGCAGTTACGGTGGGGAGGGGGCTGAAGCTTTCTTT.

The chain links TRBV6-4 to TRBJ1-2; D not resolved. CDR3 length: 12 amino acids. Germline V lookup: CDR1 MRHNA, CDR2 SNTAGT. V was trimmed by 8 bases and J by 4 bases, leaving 11 bases between them. This CDR3 is CASFSPVYGYTF. DNA of the CDR3: TGTGCCAGCTTCTCCCCCGTCTATGGCTACACCTTC.

The J gene is TRBJ1-2, the V gene TRBV30; maybe TRBD1 (6 bases). V was cut by 2 bases and J by 0 bases, with 10 bases left in between. CDR3 size: 14 residues. Germline V gene data show CDR1 as GTSNPN and CDR2 as SVGIG (reference sequence). CDR3 loop: CAWSTGLSNYGYTF. The CDR3 nucleotides read TGTGCCTGGAGTACAGGGTTATCTAACTATGGCTACACCTTC. The full variable domain, rest sourced from reference TRBV30 and TRBJ1-2, is SQTIHQWPATLVQPVGSPLSLECTVEGTSNPNLYWYRQAAGRGLQLLFYSVGIGQISSEVPQNLSASRPQDRQFILSSKKLLLSDSGFYLCAWSTGLSNYGYTFGSGTRLTVV.

The chain's CDR3 is CASSRSPPTNTGELFF. CDR3 DNA sequence: TGTGCCAGCAGCCGGTCTCCACCAACGAACACCGGGGAGCTGTTTTTT. The chain recombines TRBV7-2 with TRBJ2-2; D is undetermined. Trimming took off 5 bases at V and 0 bases at J, with 13 bases between the two ends. CDR3 length: 16 amino acids. The germline gives CDR1 SGHTA, CDR2 FQGNSA.

The CDR3 nucleotides read TGTGCCAGCAGCCCCAGGGGGACGGGCCCGGTCACAGATACGCAGTATTTT. It codes for CASSPRGTGPVTDTQYF. V and J are TRBV7-8 and TRBJ2-3, with 7 bases aligning to TRBD1. The junction had 13 bases not matched to a gene; V was cut back by 5 bases and J by 2 bases. This CDR3 contains 17 residues. Germline V CDR1 and CDR2: SGHVS, FQNEAQ.

The CDR3 loop is CASSQGHTQETQYF. The CDR3 bases are TGTGCCAGCAGTCAGGGACACACTCAAGAGACCCAGTACTTC. The rearrangement joins TRBV2 to TRBJ2-5, with D perhaps matching TRBD1 (6 bases). Germline lookup yields CDR1 SNHLY and CDR2 FYNNEI. Trimming removed 5 bases at V and 2 bases at J, with 12 bases between. The CDR3 length is 14 residues. Based on the CDR3 plus reference TRBV2 and TRBJ2-5, the full variable domain is EPEVTQTPSHQVTQMGQEVILRCVPISNHLYFYWYRQILGQKVEFLVSFYNNEISEKSEIFDDQFSVERPDGSNFTLKIRSTKLEDSAMYFCASSQGHTQETQYFGPGTRLLVL.

The rearrangement joins TRBV9 to TRBJ2-1, with TRBD2 matching 12 bases. The CDR3 spans 15 residues. V was clipped by 4 bases and J by 8 bases; unmatched bases: 7. CDR1 and CDR2 from the germline V gene are SGDLS and YYNGEE. The CDR3 bases are TGTGCCAGCAGCCTAAGGACTAGCGGGGTCGATGAGCAGTTCTTC. Protein sequence: CASSLRTSGVDEQFF.

This clone was detected only a few times. This sequence joins TRBV14 and TRBJ1-6, with a weak D call TRBD1 (5 bases). The CDR3 length is 13 residues. The germline gives CDR1 SGHDN, CDR2 FVKESK. V was trimmed by 0 bases and J by 8 bases, leaving 5 bases between them. The CDR3 region is CASSQDRDSPLHF. For the CDR3, the DNA is TGTGCCAGCAGCCAAGACAGGGATTCACCCCTCCACTTT.